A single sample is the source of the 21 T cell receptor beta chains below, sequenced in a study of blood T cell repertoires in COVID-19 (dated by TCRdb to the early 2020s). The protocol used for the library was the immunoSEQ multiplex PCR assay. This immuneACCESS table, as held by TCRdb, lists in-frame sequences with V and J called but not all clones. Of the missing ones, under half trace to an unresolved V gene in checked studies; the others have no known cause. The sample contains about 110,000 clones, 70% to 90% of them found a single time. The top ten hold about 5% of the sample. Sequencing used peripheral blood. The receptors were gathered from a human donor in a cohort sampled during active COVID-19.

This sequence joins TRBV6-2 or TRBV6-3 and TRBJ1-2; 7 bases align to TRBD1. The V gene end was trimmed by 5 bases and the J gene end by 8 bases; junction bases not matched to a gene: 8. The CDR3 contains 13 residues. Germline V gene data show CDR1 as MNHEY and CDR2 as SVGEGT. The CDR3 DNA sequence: TGTGCCAGCAGTCAAGACAGGGATGACGGCTACACCTTC. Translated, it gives CASSQDRDDGYTF.

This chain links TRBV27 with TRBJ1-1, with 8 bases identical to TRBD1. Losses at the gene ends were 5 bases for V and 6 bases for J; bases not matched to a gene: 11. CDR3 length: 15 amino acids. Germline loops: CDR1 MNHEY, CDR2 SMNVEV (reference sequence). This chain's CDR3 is CASSKEPGGASEAFF. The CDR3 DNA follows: TGTGCCAGCAGTAAAGAACCAGGGGGCGCGTCTGAAGCTTTCTTT.

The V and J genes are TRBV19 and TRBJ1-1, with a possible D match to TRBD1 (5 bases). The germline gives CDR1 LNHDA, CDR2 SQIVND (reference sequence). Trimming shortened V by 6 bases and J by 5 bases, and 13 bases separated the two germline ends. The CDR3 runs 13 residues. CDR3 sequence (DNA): TGTGCCAGTAGCCCAGGGTTTTTGACTGAAGCTTTCTTT. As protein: CASSPGFLTEAFF. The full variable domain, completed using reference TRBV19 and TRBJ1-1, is DGGITQSPKYLFRKEGQNVTLSCEQNLNHDAMYWYRQDPGQGLRLIYYSQIVNDFQKGDIAEGYSVSREKKESFPLTVTSAQKNPTAFYLCASSPGFLTEAFFGQGTRLTVV.

CDR3 protein: CASSRDTSNTEAFF. The CDR3, as DNA: TGTGCCAGCAGCCGGGACACCTCGAACACTGAAGCTTTCTTT. The chain links TRBV7-9 to TRBJ1-1; TRBD1 is a possible D gene (6 bases). V lost 5 bases, J lost 1 base, and 11 bases lay in between. This CDR3 is 14 amino acids long. In germline, CDR1 is SEHNR, CDR2 FQNEAQ (reference sequence).

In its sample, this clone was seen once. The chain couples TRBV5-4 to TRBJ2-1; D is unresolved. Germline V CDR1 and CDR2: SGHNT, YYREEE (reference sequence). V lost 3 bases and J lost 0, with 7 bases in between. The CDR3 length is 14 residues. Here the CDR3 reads CASSSRSSYNEQFF. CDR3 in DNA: TGTGCCAGCAGCTCCCGGAGCTCCTACAATGAGCAGTTCTTC. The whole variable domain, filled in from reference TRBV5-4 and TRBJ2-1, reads ETGVTQSPTHLIKTRGQQVTLRCSSQSGHNTVSWYQQALGQGPQFIFQYYREEENGRGNFPPRFSGLQFPNYSSELNVNALELDDSALYLCASSSRSSYNEQFFGPGTRLTVL.

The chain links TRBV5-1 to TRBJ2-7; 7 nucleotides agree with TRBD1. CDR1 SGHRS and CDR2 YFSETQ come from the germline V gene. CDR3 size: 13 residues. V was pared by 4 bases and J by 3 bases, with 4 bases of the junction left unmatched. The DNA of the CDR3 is TGCGCCAGCAGCGGTACAGGGGACTACGAGCAGTACTTC. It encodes CASSGTGDYEQYF. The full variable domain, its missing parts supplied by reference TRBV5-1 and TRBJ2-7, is KAGVTQTPRYLIKTRGQQVTLSCSPISGHRSVSWYQQTPGQGLQFLFEYFSETQRNKGNFPGRFSGRQFSNSRSEMNVSTLELGDSALYLCASSGTGDYEQYFGPGTRLTVT.

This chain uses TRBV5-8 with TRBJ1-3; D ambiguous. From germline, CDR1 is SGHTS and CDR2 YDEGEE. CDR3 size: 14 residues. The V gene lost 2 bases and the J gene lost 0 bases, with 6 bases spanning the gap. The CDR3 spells CASSFGVSGNTIYF. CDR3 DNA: TGTGCCAGCAGCTTCGGGGTCTCTGGAAACACCATATATTTT.

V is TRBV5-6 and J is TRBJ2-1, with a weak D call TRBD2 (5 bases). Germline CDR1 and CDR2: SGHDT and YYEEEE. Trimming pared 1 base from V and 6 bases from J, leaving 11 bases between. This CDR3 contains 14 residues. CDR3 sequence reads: CASSLRGRGNEQFF. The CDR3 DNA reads TGTGCCAGCAGCTTGCGCGGTCGGGGCAATGAGCAGTTCTTC. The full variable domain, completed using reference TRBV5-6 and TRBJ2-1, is DAGVTQSPTHLIKTRGQQVTLRCSPKSGHDTVSWYQQALGQGPQFIFQYYEEEERQRGNFPDRFSGHQFPNYSSELNVNALLLGDSALYLCASSLRGRGNEQFFGPGTRLTVL.

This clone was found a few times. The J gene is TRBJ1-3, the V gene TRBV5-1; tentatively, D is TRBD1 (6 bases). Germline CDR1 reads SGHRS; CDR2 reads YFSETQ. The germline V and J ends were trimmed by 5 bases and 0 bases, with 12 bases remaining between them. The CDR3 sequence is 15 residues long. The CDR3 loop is CASRAGQNSGNTIYF. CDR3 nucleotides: TGCGCCAGCAGGGCTGGACAGAACTCTGGAAACACCATATATTTT.

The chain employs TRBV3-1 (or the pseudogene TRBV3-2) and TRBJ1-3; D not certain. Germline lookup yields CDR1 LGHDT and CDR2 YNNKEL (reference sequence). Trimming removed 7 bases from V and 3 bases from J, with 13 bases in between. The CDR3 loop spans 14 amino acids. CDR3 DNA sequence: TGTGCCAGCACGAGAGACACGTATGGAAACACCATATATTTT. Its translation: CASTRDTYGNTIYF.

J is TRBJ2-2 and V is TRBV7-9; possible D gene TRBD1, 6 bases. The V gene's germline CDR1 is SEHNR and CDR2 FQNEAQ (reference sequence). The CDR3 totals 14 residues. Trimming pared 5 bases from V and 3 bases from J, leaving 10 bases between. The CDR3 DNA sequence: TGTGCCAGCAGCCGGGACATCGACACCGGGGAGCTGTTTTTT. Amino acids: CASSRDIDTGELFF.

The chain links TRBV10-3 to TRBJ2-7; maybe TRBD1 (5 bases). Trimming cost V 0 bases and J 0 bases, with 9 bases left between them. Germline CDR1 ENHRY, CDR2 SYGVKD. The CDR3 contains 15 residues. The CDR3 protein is CAISESTGRSYEQYF. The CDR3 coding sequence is TGTGCCATCAGTGAGTCTACAGGCCGCTCCTACGAGCAGTACTTC.

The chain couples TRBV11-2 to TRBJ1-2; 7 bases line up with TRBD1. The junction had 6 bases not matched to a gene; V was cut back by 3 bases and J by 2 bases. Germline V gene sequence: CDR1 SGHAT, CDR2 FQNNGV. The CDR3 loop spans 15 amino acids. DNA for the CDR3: TGTGCCAGCAGCTTTCAACAGGGGACCAACTATGGCTACACCTTC. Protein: CASSFQQGTNYGYTF.

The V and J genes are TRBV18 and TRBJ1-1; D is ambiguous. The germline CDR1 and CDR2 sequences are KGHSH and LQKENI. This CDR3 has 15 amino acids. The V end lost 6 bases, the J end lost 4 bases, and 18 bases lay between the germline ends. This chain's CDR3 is CASSQTREVITEAFF. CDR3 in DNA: TGTGCCAGCTCCCAGACTCGGGAGGTGATCACTGAAGCTTTCTTT.

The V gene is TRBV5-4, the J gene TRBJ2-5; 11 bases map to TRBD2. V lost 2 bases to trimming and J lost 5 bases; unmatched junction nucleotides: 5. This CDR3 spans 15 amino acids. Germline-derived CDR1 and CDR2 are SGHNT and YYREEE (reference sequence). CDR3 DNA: TGTGCCAGCAGCTTAACTAGCGGGAGCGGGGAGACCCAGTACTTC. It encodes CASSLTSGSGETQYF.

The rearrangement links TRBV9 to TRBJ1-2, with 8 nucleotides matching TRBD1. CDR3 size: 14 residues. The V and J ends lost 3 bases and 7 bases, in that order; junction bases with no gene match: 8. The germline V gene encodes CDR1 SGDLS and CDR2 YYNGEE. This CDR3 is CASSADRGVVGYTF. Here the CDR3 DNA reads TGTGCCAGCAGCGCAGACAGGGGTGTCGTTGGCTACACCTTC.

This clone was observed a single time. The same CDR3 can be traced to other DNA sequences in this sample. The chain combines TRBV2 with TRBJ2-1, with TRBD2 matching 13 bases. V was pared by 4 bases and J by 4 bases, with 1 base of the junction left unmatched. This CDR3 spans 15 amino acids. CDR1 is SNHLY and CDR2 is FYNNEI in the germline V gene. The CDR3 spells CASSAGLAGYNEQFF. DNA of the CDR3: TGTGCCAGCAGTGCGGGACTAGCGGGATACAATGAGCAGTTCTTC.

The CDR3 region is CASSPPNSYRFEAFF. The CDR3 DNA sequence: TGTGCCAGCTCACCACCAAACTCATACAGATTTGAAGCTTTCTTT. V gene TRBV18 combines with J gene TRBJ1-1, with unresolved D. The germline CDR1 and CDR2 sequences are KGHSH and LQKENI. V gave up 0 bases and J gave up 7 bases, with 15 bases separating them. This CDR3 has 15 residues.

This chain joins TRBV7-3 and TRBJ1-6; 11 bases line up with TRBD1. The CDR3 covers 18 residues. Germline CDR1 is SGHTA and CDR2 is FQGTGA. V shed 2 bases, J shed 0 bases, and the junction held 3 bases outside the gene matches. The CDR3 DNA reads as TGTGCCAGCAGCTTAGTGGGACAGGGGGGCTCCTATAATTCACCCCTCCACTTT. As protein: CASSLVGQGGSYNSPLHF.

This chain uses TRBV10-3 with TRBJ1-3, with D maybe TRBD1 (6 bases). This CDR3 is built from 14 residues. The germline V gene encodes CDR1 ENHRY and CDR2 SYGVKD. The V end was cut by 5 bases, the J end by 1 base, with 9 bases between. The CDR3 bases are TGTGCCATCAGTCTGCAGGGGTCTGGAAACACCATATATTTT. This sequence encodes CAISLQGSGNTIYF.

The DNA of the CDR3 is TGTGCCAGCAGCTTGGCCCCTACAGAGATTTATAATTCACCCCTCCACTTT. Protein: CASSLAPTEIYNSPLHF. The chain combines TRBV5-5 with TRBJ1-6; D is uncertain. Germline V CDR1 and CDR2: SGHKS, YYEKEE (reference sequence). V was trimmed by 0 bases and J by 4 bases, leaving 14 bases between them. This CDR3 is built from 17 residues.